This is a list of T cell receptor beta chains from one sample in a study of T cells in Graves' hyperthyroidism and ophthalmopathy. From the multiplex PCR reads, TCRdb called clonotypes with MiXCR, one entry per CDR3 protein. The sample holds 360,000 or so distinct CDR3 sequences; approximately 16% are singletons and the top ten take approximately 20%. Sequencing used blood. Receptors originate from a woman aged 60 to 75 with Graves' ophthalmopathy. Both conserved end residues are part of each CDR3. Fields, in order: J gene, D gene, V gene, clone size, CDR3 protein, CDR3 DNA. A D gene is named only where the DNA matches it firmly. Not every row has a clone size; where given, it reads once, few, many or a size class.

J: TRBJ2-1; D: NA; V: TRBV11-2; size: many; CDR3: CASSSESGWNEQFF; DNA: TGTGCCAGCAGCTCCGAGAGCGGGTGGAATGAGCAGTTCTTC
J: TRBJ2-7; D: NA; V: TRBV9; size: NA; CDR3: CASSVGHTAYEQYF; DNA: TGTGCCAGCAGCGTCGGACATACCGCCTACGAGCAGTACTTC
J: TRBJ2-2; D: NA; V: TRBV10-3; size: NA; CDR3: CAITGTANTGELFF; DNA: TGTGCCATCACAGGCACCGCGAACACCGGGGAGCTGTTTTTT
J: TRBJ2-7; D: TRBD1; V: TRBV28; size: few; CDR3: CASTIQGAYEQYF; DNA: TGTGCCAGCACCATACAGGGGGCCTACGAGCAGTACTTC
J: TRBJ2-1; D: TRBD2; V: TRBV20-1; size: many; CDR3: CSARRLAMNEQFF; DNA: TGCAGTGCTAGAAGACTAGCAATGAATGAGCAGTTCTTC
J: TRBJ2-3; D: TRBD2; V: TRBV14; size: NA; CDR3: CASSGLAGGRGDTQYF; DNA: TGTGCCAGCAGCGGACTAGCGGGAGGGCGAGGAGATACGCAGTATTTT
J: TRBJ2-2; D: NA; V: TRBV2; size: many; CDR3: CASRTGETGELFF; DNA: TGTGCCAGCAGAACAGGCGAAACCGGGGAGCTGTTTTTT
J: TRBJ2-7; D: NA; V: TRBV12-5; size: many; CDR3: CASGFSPGSYEQYF; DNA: TGTGCTAGTGGTTTCTCCCCCGGGTCCTACGAGCAGTACTTC
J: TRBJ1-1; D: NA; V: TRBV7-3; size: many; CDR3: CASSLEGDSTEAFF; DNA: TGTGCCAGCAGCTTAGAGGGGGATTCCACTGAAGCTTTCTTT
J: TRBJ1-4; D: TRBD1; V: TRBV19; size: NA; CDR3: CASSIRADRSNEKLFF; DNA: TGTGCCAGTAGTATTCGGGCGGACAGGAGTAATGAAAAACTGTTTTTT
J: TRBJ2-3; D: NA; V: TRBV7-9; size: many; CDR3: CASSPVGRDTDTQYF; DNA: TGTGCCAGCAGCCCCGTAGGGCGGGACACAGATACGCAGTATTTT
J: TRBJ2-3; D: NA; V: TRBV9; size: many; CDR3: CASSVGPITSTDTQYF; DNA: TGTGCCAGCAGCGTGGGTCCAATAACTAGCACAGATACGCAGTATTTT
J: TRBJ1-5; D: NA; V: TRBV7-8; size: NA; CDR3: CVSSFGGDQPQHF; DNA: TGTGTCAGCAGCTTCGGGGGGGATCAGCCCCAGCATTTT
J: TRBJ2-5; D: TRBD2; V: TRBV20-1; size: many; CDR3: CSARERGGRQETQYF; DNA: TGCAGTGCTAGAGAGCGGGGGGGCCGGCAAGAGACCCAGTACTTC
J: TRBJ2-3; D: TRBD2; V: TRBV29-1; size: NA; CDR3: CSVLAQAGPTDTQYF; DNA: TGCAGCGTTCTAGCCCAAGCGGGGCCCACAGATACGCAGTATTTT
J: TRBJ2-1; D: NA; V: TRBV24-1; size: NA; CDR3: CATSDLAEGAGNEQFF; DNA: TGTGCCACCAGTGACCTCGCCGAGGGAGCCGGCAATGAGCAGTTCTTC
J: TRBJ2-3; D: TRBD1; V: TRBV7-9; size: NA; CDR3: CASSPRDRGQGSTDTQYF; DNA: TGTGCCAGCAGCCCCCGGGACAGGGGCCAGGGGAGCACAGATACGCAGTATTTT
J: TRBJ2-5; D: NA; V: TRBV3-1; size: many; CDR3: CASSQEAGARQETQYF; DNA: TGTGCCAGCAGCCAAGAGGCCGGGGCGCGCCAAGAGACCCAGTACTTC
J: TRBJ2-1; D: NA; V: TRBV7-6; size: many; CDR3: CASSSRDPDEQFF; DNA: TGTGCCAGCAGCTCCAGGGACCCCGATGAGCAGTTCTTC
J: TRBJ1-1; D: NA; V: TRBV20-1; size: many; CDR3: CSARRGWEAFF; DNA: TGCAGTGCTAGGAGAGGCTGGGAAGCTTTCTTT
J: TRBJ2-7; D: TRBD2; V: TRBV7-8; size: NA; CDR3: CASSLAESGRGSYGQYF; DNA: TGTGCCAGCAGCTTAGCGGAAAGCGGGAGAGGCTCCTACGGGCAGTACTTC